Below are 22 T cell receptor beta chains sequenced from a single sample in a study of identical twins. Using its own MiXCR run on the 5' RACE reads, TCRdb lists one record per CDR3 protein. The sample records more than 250,000 distinct CDR3 sequences, about 8.3% being singletons. The sample also formed part of further work on yellow fever vaccine responses in identical twins.

Sequenced sample: memory (CD45RO+) T cells sorted from blood. All receptors derive from a woman between 18 and 30 years old in good health.

In this sample, this clonotype turned up a few times. The chain carries TRBV13 and TRBJ1-5; 9 nucleotides match TRBD1. Looked up from germline, CDR1 is PRHDT and CDR2 is FYEKMQ (reference sequence). This CDR3 spans 22 amino acids. With 5 bases clipped from V and 4 bases from J, the junction kept 27 bases outside the gene matches. CDR3 coding DNA: TGTGCCAGCAGCCTTCCGGACAGGGGTTTTATGAGGTCTTCGAAAAATAATCAGCCCCAGCATTTT. It translates to CASSLPDRGFMRSSKNNQPQHF. Supplemented by reference TRBV13 and TRBJ1-5, the full variable domain reads AAGVIQSPRHLIKEKRETATLKCYPIPRHDTVYWYQQGPGQDPQFLISFYEKMQSDKGSIPDRFSAQQFSDYHSELNMSSLELGDSALYFCASSLPDRGFMRSSKNNQPQHFGDGTRLSIL.

This clonotype was counted ten times or more. This rearrangement joins TRBV5-6 to TRBJ1-6, with D unresolved. Germline V gene lookup returns CDR1 SGHDT and CDR2 YYEEEE. V lost 3 bases, J lost 5 bases, and 9 bases lay in between. The CDR3 sequence is 14 residues long. For the CDR3, the DNA is TGTGCCAGCAGCTCGCGGACGGATAATTCACCCCTCCACTTT. Translating it yields CASSSRTDNSPLHF.

This clonotype was seen a few times. V and J are TRBV7-2 and TRBJ2-3, with 14 bases identical to TRBD2. Germline V CDR1 and CDR2: SGHTA, FQGNSA. V trimming: 5 bases; J trimming: 3 bases; junction bases outside the gene matches: 4. This CDR3 spans 16 amino acids. The CDR3 DNA follows: TGTGCCAGCAGCCCCAGGACTAGCGGGAGGACAGATACGCAGTATTTT. It encodes CASSPRTSGRTDTQYF.

This clonotype was seen only a few times. The genes are TRBV28 and TRBJ2-2; D possibly corresponds to TRBD1 (5 bases). Germline values: CDR1 MDHEN, CDR2 SYDVKM. V shed 5 bases and J shed 6 bases, with 13 bases lying between them. The CDR3 is 14 amino acids. CDR3 loop: CASSRYRSAGELFF. The DNA for the CDR3 is TGTGCCAGCAGTCGCTACAGGTCGGCCGGGGAGCTGTTTTTT. The whole variable domain, filled in from reference TRBV28 and TRBJ2-2, reads DVKVTQSSRYLVKRTGEKVFLECVQDMDHENMFWYRQDPGLGLRLIYFSYDVKMKEKGDIPEGYSVSREKKERFSLILESASTNQTSMYLCASSRYRSAGELFFGEGSRLTVL.

This clonotype was detected many times. This chain joins TRBV5-1 and TRBJ2-3; 8 bases are a match to TRBD2. V shed 2 bases, J shed 3 bases, and the junction held 5 bases outside the gene matches. CDR1 is SGHRS, CDR2 YFSETQ, per germline. The CDR3 spans 15 residues. CDR3: CASSFTGGTTDTQYF. The CDR3 bases are TGCGCCAGCAGCTTTACGGGGGGGACTACAGATACGCAGTATTTT. Complete variable domain (other parts from reference TRBV5-1 and TRBJ2-3): KAGVTQTPRYLIKTRGQQVTLSCSPISGHRSVSWYQQTPGQGLQFLFEYFSETQRNKGNFPGRFSGRQFSNSRSEMNVSTLELGDSALYLCASSFTGGTTDTQYFGPGTRLTVL.

The chain recombines TRBV28 with TRBJ2-1, with 10 positions matching TRBD2. Germline values: CDR1 MDHEN, CDR2 SYDVKM. J gave up 10 bases and V 1 base, and 13 bases lay outside the gene matches. The CDR3 is made up of 17 amino acids. CDR3: CASSLYRASGSTREQFF. The DNA for the CDR3 is TGTGCCAGCAGTTTATATAGGGCTAGCGGGAGTACTCGAGAGCAGTTCTTC.

The rearrangement links TRBV20-1 to TRBJ2-7, with 9 bases lining up with TRBD1. J lost 3 bases, V lost 0 bases, and 6 bases had no gene match. The length of the CDR3 is 15 residues. Germline assignment: CDR1 DFQATT and CDR2 SNEGSKA (reference sequence). In DNA, the CDR3 is TGCAGTGCTAGAGATCCAGGACAGGGGTGCTACGAGCAGTACGTC. Its protein product is CSARDPGQGCYEQYV.

The table lists this clonotype with a few counts. V is TRBV24-1 and J is TRBJ1-1; possibly TRBD1 for D (5 bases). V dropped 7 bases and J dropped 0 bases, with 8 bases sitting between them. This CDR3 region has 13 residues. Germline V gene sequence: CDR1 KGHDR, CDR2 SFDVKD. DNA for the CDR3: TGTGCCACCAGCGGGGGAGTGAACACTGAAGCTTTCTTT. This translates into CATSGGVNTEAFF.

The V call is TRBV4-2, the J call TRBJ1-2; TRBD1 matches 7 bases. Germline lookup yields CDR1 LGHNA and CDR2 YNFKEQ. The CDR3 has 15 amino acids. V dropped 0 bases and J dropped 4; count of bases not matched to a gene: 5. As DNA, the CDR3 is TGTGCCAGCAGCCAAGAATCTCGACAGGGCTATGGCTACACCTTC. Its translation is CASSQESRQGYGYTF.

The table lists this clonotype with a few counts. The chain links TRBV7-9 to TRBJ2-1; possible D gene TRBD2, 6 bases. Looked up from germline, CDR1 is SEHNR and CDR2 is FQNEAQ (reference sequence). This CDR3 comprises 16 residues. Trimming left V 2 bases short and J 9 bases short, with 20 bases between. The CDR3: CASSLRLASEAGEQFF. In nucleotides, the CDR3 is TGTGCCAGCAGCTTAAGGTTGGCTAGCGAAGCGGGTGAGCAGTTCTTC.

This clonotype was detected only a few times. The J gene is TRBJ1-3, the V gene TRBV11-2, with D possibly matching TRBD1 (5 bases). This CDR3 region has 15 residues. The germline V gene encodes CDR1 SGHAT and CDR2 FQNNGV. Trimming cost V 4 bases and J 0 bases, with 10 bases left between them. CDR3 coding DNA: TGTGCCAGCAGCTCCGGGACGGCCTCTGGAAACACCATATATTTT. Translation: CASSSGTASGNTIYF. The whole variable domain, filled in from reference TRBV11-2 and TRBJ1-3, reads EAGVAQSPRYKIIEKRQSVAFWCNPISGHATLYWYQQILGQGPKLLIQFQNNGVVDDSQLPKDRFSAERLKGVDSTLKIQPAKLEDSAVYLCASSSGTASGNTIYFGEGSWLTVV.

This rearrangement joins TRBV9 to TRBJ2-1; 9 bases fit TRBD2. Per the germline V gene, CDR1 is SGDLS and CDR2 is YYNGEE. The length of the CDR3 is 15 residues. Unmatched junction bases numbered 2, after V lost 0 bases and J lost 4 bases. The CDR3 coding sequence is TGTGCCAGCAGCGTAGTGGCGGGGGGGTACAATGAGCAGTTCTTC. Translating gives CASSVVAGGYNEQFF.

This chain's CDR3 is CASSEGIYEQYF. In DNA, the CDR3 is TGTGCCAGCAGTGAAGGTATTTACGAGCAGTACTTC. The V and J genes are TRBV2 and TRBJ2-7; no reliable D call. Trimming shortened V by 1 base and J by 4 bases, and 5 bases separated the two germline ends. This CDR3 comprises 12 residues. Germline CDR1 is SNHLY and CDR2 is FYNNEI.

This clonotype was seen once. J is TRBJ2-7 and V is TRBV11-2; 8 nucleotides match TRBD1. V dropped 6 bases and J dropped 2; count of bases not matched to a gene: 9. The CDR3 runs to 15 residues. Germline V gives CDR1 SGHAT, CDR2 FQNNGV. The CDR3 DNA reads TGTGCCAGCAGACCCGGACAGGGCCTGACCTACGAGCAGTACTTC. The encoded protein is CASRPGQGLTYEQYF.

This clonotype appeared many times. This sequence joins TRBV11-3 and TRBJ2-3; TRBD1 matches at 9 bases. The CDR3 has 14 amino acids. V shed 9 bases and J 4 bases; nucleotides not matched to a gene: 8. Germline V lookup: CDR1 SGHNT, CDR2 YENEEA. In nucleotides, the CDR3 is TGTGCCAGTATCCGGGACAGGGCGTCAGATACGCAGTATTTT. Its protein is CASIRDRASDTQYF.

In its sample, this clonotype was seen a few times. The chain recombines TRBV10-3 with TRBJ2-1; D gene uncertain. The CDR3 spans 15 residues. V was cut by 4 bases and J by 1 base, with 11 bases left in between. Per the germline V gene, CDR1 is ENHRY and CDR2 is SYGVKD. This CDR3 reads CAISVGSGSYNEQFF. In nucleotides, the CDR3 is TGTGCCATCAGTGTAGGCAGTGGGTCCTACAATGAGCAGTTCTTC.

This clonotype was observed many times. The V call is TRBV28, the J call TRBJ2-1, with D unresolved. The V end lost 5 bases, the J end lost 0 bases, and 11 bases lay between the germline ends. Germline lookup yields CDR1 MDHEN and CDR2 SYDVKM. The length of the CDR3 is 15 residues. The DNA of the CDR3 is TGTGCCAGCAGTACTTATGATAGCTCCTACAATGAGCAGTTCTTC. Its protein is CASSTYDSSYNEQFF. Full variable domain (rest looked up from reference TRBV28 and TRBJ2-1): DVKVTQSSRYLVKRTGEKVFLECVQDMDHENMFWYRQDPGLGLRLIYFSYDVKMKEKGDIPEGYSVSREKKERFSLILESASTNQTSMYLCASSTYDSSYNEQFFGPGTRLTVL.

This chain uses TRBV2 with TRBJ2-7, with D perhaps TRBD2 (5 bases). Germline-derived CDR1 and CDR2 are SNHLY and FYNNEI. The V gene lost 7 bases and the J gene lost 2 bases, with 15 bases spanning the gap. The CDR3 contains 14 residues. The CDR3 nucleotides read TGTGCCAGCACTGAGGAGGTCACCACCTACGAGCAGTACTTC. As protein: CASTEEVTTYEQYF. Full variable domain (missing parts from reference TRBV2 and TRBJ2-7): EPEVTQTPSHQVTQMGQEVILRCVPISNHLYFYWYRQILGQKVEFLVSFYNNEISEKSEIFDDQFSVERPDGSNFTLKIRSTKLEDSAMYFCASTEEVTTYEQYFGPGTRLTVT.

Many counts were recorded for this clonotype. The J gene is TRBJ2-7, the V gene TRBV6-1, with 12 bases identical to TRBD2. The CDR3 consists of 15 residues. J gave up 2 bases and V 5 bases, and 4 bases lay outside the gene matches. CDR1 and CDR2 from the germline V gene are MNHNS and SASEGT. CDR3 sequence reads: CASSFGLAGTYEQYF. For the CDR3, the DNA is TGTGCCAGCAGTTTCGGACTAGCGGGGACCTACGAGCAGTACTTC.

This clonotype came up many times. This chain connects TRBV29-1 to TRBJ2-2, with TRBD1 matching 9 bases. The CDR3 has 15 residues. J was trimmed by 5 bases and V by 7 bases; bases with no gene match: 11. Germline loops: CDR1 SQVTM, CDR2 ANQGSEA. CDR3 protein: CSAPQTGGGTGELFF. The CDR3 DNA follows: TGCAGCGCCCCCCAGACAGGGGGAGGGACCGGGGAGCTGTTTTTT.

V gene TRBV25-1 combines with J gene TRBJ2-5, with a possible D match to TRBD2 (9 bases). The V end was cut by 8 bases, the J end by 4 bases, with 26 bases between. Germline-derived CDR1 and CDR2 are MGHDK and SYGVNS. The length of the CDR3 is 17 residues. DNA for the CDR3: TGTGCCAGCCAGGGGGCTAGCGGGACCCCCGCGGGAGAGACCCAGTACTTC. This translates into CASQGASGTPAGETQYF. The complete variable domain, with remaining parts taken from reference TRBV25-1 and TRBJ2-5, reads EADIYQTPRYLVIGTGKKITLECSQTMGHDKMYWYQQDPGMELHLIHYSYGVNSTEKGDLSSESTVSRIRTEHFPLTLESARPSHTSQYLCASQGASGTPAGETQYFGPGTRLLVL.

This chain links TRBV19 with TRBJ2-7; D gene unclear. CDR3 length: 15 residues. The V and J ends lost 3 bases and 1 base respectively, with 13 bases between them. Germline values: CDR1 LNHDA, CDR2 SQIVND (reference sequence). The CDR3 protein is CASSMTLKSSYEQYF. CDR3 nucleotide sequence: TGTGCCAGTAGTATGACCCTTAAGAGTTCCTACGAGCAGTACTTC.